The clone carrying this T cell receptor beta chain was seen once. Its cognate antigen is unknown. Before any sequencing was done, the ViraFEST assay used viral peptide pools to expand antigen-specific CD4+ T cells. Investigators separated out CD4+ T cells once approximately 9 days of culture had passed. Prior SARS-CoV-2 infection was absent in the vaccine recipients, as shown by negative nucleocapsid antibodies. The data stem from a study of vaccination effects on CD4 cells after COVID-19. V dropped 1 base and J dropped 2 bases, with 9 bases sitting between them. Looked up from germline, CDR1 is LGHDT and CDR2 is YNNKEL (reference sequence). The CDR3 consists of 15 residues. Sequencing was performed with immunoSEQ multiplex PCR; in TCRdb, only in-frame clones are kept and a portion is missing. The data hold around 63,000 clones, with about 80% observed a single time.

This chain connects TRBV3-1 (or the pseudogene TRBV3-2) to TRBJ2-1; tentatively, D is TRBD1 (7 bases). This material consisted of CD4+ T cells from PBMCs cultured with HCoV-OC43 spike peptides, taken before COVID-19 vaccination. The sample's subset: HCoV-OC43 spike overlapping peptide pool stimulation. The sequence was collected from a human donor who received a COVID-19 vaccine. The CDR3 is CASSQARGAYNEQFF. The CDR3 DNA sequence: TGTGCCAGCAGCCAAGCCAGGGGGGCCTACAATGAGCAGTTCTTC.